A selection of T cell receptor beta chains follows, all from one sample in a study of metastatic and nonmetastatic thyroid tumors. TCRdb re-analyzed the PCR reads through MiXCR. This table has about 43,000 clones, 3% to 3.5% appearing once. Sample: blood. These receptors were taken from a female donor with papillary thyroid cancer or a benign thyroid nodule (not recorded which). Some clones in this sample may be carry-over from other donors' samples. CDR3s include the opening cysteine and the closing phenylalanine or tryptophan. Each record gives: CDR3 DNA, CDR3 protein, clone size, V gene, D gene, J gene. D genes are given only for firm matches. Only part of the rows carry a size: once, few, many, or a class if the clone is expanded.

TGTGCCAGCAGTCACGGGGAGCCCCACGAGCAGTACTTC CASSHGEPHEQYF many TRBV12-3/TRBV12-4 NA TRBJ2-7
TGTGCCAGTAGTGGCCCCACAAATGGTATGGAAAAACTGTTTTTT CASSGPTNGMEKLFF many TRBV19 NA TRBJ1-4
TGCAGTGCTAGAGCCGGATACAATGAGCAGTTCTTC CSARAGYNEQFF NA TRBV20-1 NA TRBJ2-1
TGCAGTGCTAGAGATTGGGGGAGGGCCCAAGAGACCCAGTACTTC CSARDWGRAQETQYF many TRBV20-1 TRBD2 TRBJ2-5
TGTGCCTTTACCTCAGGGTTTGCCTACGAGCAGTACTTC CAFTSGFAYEQYF many TRBV30 NA TRBJ2-7
TGTGCCATCAGTGAACAGGGAAGGGCCTACGAGCAGTACTTC CAISEQGRAYEQYF many TRBV10-3 NA TRBJ2-7
TGTGCCAGCGGGGGACAGGGAAGAGTGTCTAACTTC CASGGQGRVSNF NA TRBV28 TRBD1 TRBJ2-7
TGTGCCAGCAGTGGGGCGGGTTCGAGCAATCAGCCCCAGCATTTT CASSGAGSSNQPQHF many TRBV2 NA TRBJ1-5
TGTGCCAGCAGTTACAAAGTTCTAGCGGGAGCTGGAGGTACGCAGTATTTT CASSYKVLAGAGGTQYF many TRBV6-8 TRBD2 TRBJ2-3
TGTGCCAGCAGTCTAGGTTCCTACTACAATGAGCAGTTCTTC CASSLGSYYNEQFF many TRBV28 NA TRBJ2-1
TGTGCCAGCAGCTCCGAACTAGCGGGCACCTACGAGCAGTACTTC CASSSELAGTYEQYF many TRBV7-8 TRBD2 TRBJ2-7
TGTGCCAGCAGTTTACTTGGGAGGGTAAGGTATGGTGAGCAGTTCTTC CASSLLGRVRYGEQFF many TRBV28 TRBD2 TRBJ2-1
TGCGCCAGCAGTTGGGGACTGAGCTCCTACGAGCAGTACTTC CASSWGLSSYEQYF few TRBV10-2 NA TRBJ2-7
TGTGCCAGCAGTTTAGACGGGGGATTCGCCGGGGAGCTGTTTTTT CASSLDGGFAGELFF many TRBV7-3 NA TRBJ2-2
TGTGCCAGCAGTGAAGACTGGGAGACCCAGTACTTC CASSEDWETQYF few TRBV2 NA TRBJ2-5
TGTGCCAGCACTTGGGGGGTCACTGAAGCTTTATTT CASTWGVTEALF few TRBV12-3/TRBV12-4 NA TRBJ1-1
TGTGCCAGCAGTGCAGGGGGCAATCAGCCCCAGCATTTT CASSAGGNQPQHF few TRBV6-2/TRBV6-3 NA TRBJ1-5
TGCGCCAGCAGTGAGGACAGGGGGAGCAATCAGCCCCAGCATTTT CASSEDRGSNQPQHF few TRBV10-1 TRBD1 TRBJ1-5
TGTGCCAGCAGCTACACCGGGACAGGGTCCGGCGAGCAGTACTTC CASSYTGTGSGEQYF NA TRBV7-3 TRBD1 TRBJ2-7
TGCAGTGATAGAGACCTCGGGACTAGCGGAAAAAATGAGCAGTTCTTC CSDRDLGTSGKNEQFF NA TRBV20-1 TRBD2 TRBJ2-1
TGCGCCAGCAAGAGGGCTGGGGGGCAGGAGACCCAGTACTTC CASKRAGGQETQYF many TRBV5-1 NA TRBJ2-5
TGTGCCAGCAGCTTAACCCCAGCGGTCTCCTACAATGAGCAGTTCTTC CASSLTPAVSYNEQFF NA TRBV7-3 NA TRBJ2-1
TGTGCCAGCAGTGAACTAGCGAGAGTAGATGAGCAGTTCTTC CASSELARVDEQFF few TRBV5-8 TRBD2 TRBJ2-1